The clone carrying this T cell receptor beta chain was recorded only once. Its specificity is unknown. Per germline, CDR1 SQVTM and CDR2 ANQGSEA. The CDR3 covers 13 residues. J gave up 1 base and V 7 bases, and 2 bases lay outside the gene matches. The repertoire was sequenced with immunoSEQ multiplex PCR; TCRdb's copy has only in-frame clones and lacks some. The sample has about 50,000 clones, roughly 93% seen once. This specimen comes from a study of cytomegalovirus exposure and HLA in healthy donors. Whole-study results and caveats: TCR sequences were mostly rare, though some public TCRs occurred in many donors. Researchers reported that three CMV-associated chains were confirmed in vitro as CMV antigen-specific. Subsequent analysis revealed that first-cohort TCR clusters tended to co-occur in the approximately 120 validation repertoires. Per published reports, the classifier diagnosed cytomegalovirus status with high specificity and sensitivity.

The chain is built from TRBV29-1 and TRBJ1-1; 11 positions match TRBD1. The origin of this receptor is a young woman in good health and CMV-seropositive. Sequenced input: PBMCs. The CDR3 spells CSGGTGGNTEAFF. CDR3 DNA sequence: TGCAGCGGGGGGACAGGGGGGAACACTGAAGCTTTCTTT.